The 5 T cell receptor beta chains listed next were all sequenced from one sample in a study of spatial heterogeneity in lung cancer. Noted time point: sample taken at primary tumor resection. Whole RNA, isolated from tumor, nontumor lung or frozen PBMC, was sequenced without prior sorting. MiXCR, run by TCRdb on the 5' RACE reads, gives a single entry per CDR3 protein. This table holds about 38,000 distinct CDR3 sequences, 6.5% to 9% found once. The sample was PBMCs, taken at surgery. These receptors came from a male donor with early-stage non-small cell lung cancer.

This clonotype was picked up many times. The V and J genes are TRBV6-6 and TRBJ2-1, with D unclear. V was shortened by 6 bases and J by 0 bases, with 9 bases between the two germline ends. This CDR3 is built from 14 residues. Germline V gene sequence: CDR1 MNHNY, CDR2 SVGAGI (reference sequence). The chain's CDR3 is CASSHLSSYNEQFF. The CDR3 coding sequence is TGTGCCAGCAGCCACTTGAGCTCCTACAATGAGCAGTTCTTC.

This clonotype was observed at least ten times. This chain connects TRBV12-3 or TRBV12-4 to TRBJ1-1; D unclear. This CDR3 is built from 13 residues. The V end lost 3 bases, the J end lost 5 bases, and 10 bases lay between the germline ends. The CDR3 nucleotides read TGTGCCAGCAGTTTGGGCCCTAGGACTGAAGCTTTCTTT. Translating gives CASSLGPRTEAFF.

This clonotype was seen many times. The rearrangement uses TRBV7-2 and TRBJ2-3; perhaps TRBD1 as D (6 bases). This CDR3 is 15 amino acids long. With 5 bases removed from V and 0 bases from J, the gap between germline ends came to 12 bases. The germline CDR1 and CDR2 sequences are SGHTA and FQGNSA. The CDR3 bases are TGTGCCAGCAGCCCGTGGGACATTAGCACAGATACGCAGTATTTT. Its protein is CASSPWDISTDTQYF.

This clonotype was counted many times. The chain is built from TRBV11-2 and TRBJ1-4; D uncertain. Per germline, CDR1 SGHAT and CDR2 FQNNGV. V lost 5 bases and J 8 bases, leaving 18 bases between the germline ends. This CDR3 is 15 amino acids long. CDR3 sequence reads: CASSPWTSAEEKLFF. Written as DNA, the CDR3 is TGTGCCAGCAGCCCTTGGACCTCGGCGGAGGAAAAACTGTTTTTT.

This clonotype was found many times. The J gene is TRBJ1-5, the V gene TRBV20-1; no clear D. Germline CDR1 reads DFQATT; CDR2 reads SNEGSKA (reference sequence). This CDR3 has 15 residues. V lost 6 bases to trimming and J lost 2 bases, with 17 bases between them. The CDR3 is CSAITEPSGNQPQHF. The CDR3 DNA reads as TGCAGTGCCATTACAGAGCCGTCGGGCAATCAGCCCCAGCATTTT.